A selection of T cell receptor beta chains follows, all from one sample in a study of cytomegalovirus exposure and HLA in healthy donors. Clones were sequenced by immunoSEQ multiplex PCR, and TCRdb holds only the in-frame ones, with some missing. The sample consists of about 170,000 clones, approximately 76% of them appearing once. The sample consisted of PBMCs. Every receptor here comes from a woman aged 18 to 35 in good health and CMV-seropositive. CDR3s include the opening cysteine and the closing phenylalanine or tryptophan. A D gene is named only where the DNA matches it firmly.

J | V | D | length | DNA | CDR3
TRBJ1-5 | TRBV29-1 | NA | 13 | TGCAGCGTTGCACAGGGATGGGATCAGCCCCAGCATTTT | CSVAQGWDQPQHF
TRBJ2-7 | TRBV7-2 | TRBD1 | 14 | TGTGCCAGCAGGATAGACAGGGGGATGAACGAGCAGTACTTC | CASRIDRGMNEQYF
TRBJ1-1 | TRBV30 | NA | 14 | TGTGCCTGGAGGGCCCCCGGGAGGAACACTGAAGCTTTCTTT | CAWRAPGRNTEAFF
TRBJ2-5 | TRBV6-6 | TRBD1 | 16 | TGTGCCAGCAGTTTTGCCTACAGGGGAACCCAAGAGGCCCAGTACTTC | CASSFAYRGTQEAQYF
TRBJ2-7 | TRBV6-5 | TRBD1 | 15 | TGTGCCAGCACTGACAGGGGGAGCTCGTCCTACGAGCAGTACTTC | CASTDRGSSSYEQYF
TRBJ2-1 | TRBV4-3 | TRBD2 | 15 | TGCGCCAGCAGCCATGCTAGCGGGGGGGCAGGTGAGCAGTTCTTC | CASSHASGGAGEQFF
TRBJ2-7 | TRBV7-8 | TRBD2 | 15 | TGTGCCAGCAGCTTCTTAGCGGGGGCCTCCTACGAGCAGTACTTC | CASSFLAGASYEQYF
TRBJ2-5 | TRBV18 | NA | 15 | TGTGCCAGCTCACCACGGCCGGGATTACAAGAGACCCAGTACTTC | CASSPRPGLQETQYF
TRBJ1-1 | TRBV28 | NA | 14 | TGTGCCAGCAGACCCGGGACAAGAAACACTGAAGCTTTCTTT | CASRPGTRNTEAFF
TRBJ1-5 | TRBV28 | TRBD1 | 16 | TGTGCCAGCAGTTTTGGGACAGGGGGTTTCGATCAGCCCCAGCATTTT | CASSFGTGGFDQPQHF
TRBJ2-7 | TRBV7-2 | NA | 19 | TGTGCCAGCAGCTTAGGCATGAACGGGGAGACGGTATATCACTACGAGCAGTACTTC | CASSLGMNGETVYHYEQYF
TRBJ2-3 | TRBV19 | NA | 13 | TGTGCCAGTAGTATGGGAGCCACAGATACGCAGTATTTT | CASSMGATDTQYF